The 32 T cell receptor beta chains presented below share a single source sample, sequenced in a study of blood T cell repertoires in COVID-19. The repertoire was sequenced with immunoSEQ multiplex PCR; TCRdb's copy has only in-frame clones and lacks some. Among roughly 100,000 clones, around nine tenths were seen once, and the ten largest hold approximately 2%. The sample taken for sequencing was peripheral blood. These receptors came from a man aged 50-59 years with active COVID-19.

The chain's CDR3 is CASGLSLLEQYF. The CDR3 DNA sequence: TGTGCCAGCGGACTAAGTCTTCTCGAGCAGTACTTC. The J gene is TRBJ2-7, the V gene TRBV6-4; D is possibly TRBD2 (6 bases). Per germline, CDR1 MRHNA and CDR2 SNTAGT. The CDR3 totals 12 residues. Trimming cost V 8 bases and J 6 bases, with 14 bases left between them.

The chain couples TRBV2 to TRBJ2-2, with 11 bases lining up with TRBD2. Germline V CDR1 and CDR2: SNHLY, FYNNEI. V dropped 6 bases and J dropped 0; count of bases not matched to a gene: 6. The CDR3 has 17 residues. CDR3 protein: CASRATSGGANTGELFF. In nucleotides, the CDR3 is TGTGCCAGCAGAGCCACTAGCGGGGGTGCGAACACCGGGGAGCTGTTTTTT. Full variable domain (remainder filled in from reference TRBV2 and TRBJ2-2): EPEVTQTPSHQVTQMGQEVILRCVPISNHLYFYWYRQILGQKVEFLVSFYNNEISEKSEIFDDQFSVERPDGSNFTLKIRSTKLEDSAMYFCASRATSGGANTGELFFGEGSRLTVL.

The rearrangement links TRBV7-9 to TRBJ1-1; no reliable D call. The V end was cut by 1 base, the J end by 4 bases, with 7 bases between. Germline loops: CDR1 SEHNR, CDR2 FQNEAQ (reference sequence). This CDR3 comprises 13 residues. The CDR3 sequence: CASSLDGGTEAFF. CDR3 coding DNA: TGTGCCAGCAGCTTAGATGGAGGCACTGAAGCTTTCTTT.

This chain joins TRBV5-4 and TRBJ2-5; the match to TRBD1 covers 8 bases. Trimming removed 3 bases from V and 4 bases from J; junction bases left unmatched: 5. Per the germline V gene, CDR1 is SGHNT and CDR2 is YYREEE (reference sequence). This CDR3 spans 14 amino acids. CDR3 loop: CASSWKTGAETQYF. For the CDR3, the DNA is TGTGCCAGCAGCTGGAAGACAGGGGCAGAGACCCAGTACTTC.

Only one count was recorded for this clone. This chain links TRBV7-6 with TRBJ2-1; D gene unclear. CDR1 is SGHVS, CDR2 FNYEAQ, per germline. The V end lost 5 bases, the J end lost 7 bases, and 9 bases lay between the germline ends. The CDR3 consists of 12 residues. The CDR3 bases are TGTGCCAGCAGCCGACTTGGGAATGAGCAGTTCTTC. Residues: CASSRLGNEQFF.

The chain links TRBV19 to TRBJ2-3, with D tentatively TRBD2 (6 bases). Trimming removed 1 base at V and 1 base at J, with 15 bases between. From germline, CDR1 is LNHDA and CDR2 SQIVND (reference sequence). This CDR3 contains 17 residues. The CDR3 region is CASSIGQWGGGTDTQYF. For the CDR3, the DNA is TGTGCCAGTAGTATAGGTCAGTGGGGCGGGGGCACAGATACGCAGTATTTT.

The chain carries TRBV7-3 and TRBJ2-7, with TRBD1 identical over 9 bases. Germline V gives CDR1 SGHTA, CDR2 FQGTGA. Trimming cost V 4 bases and J 5 bases; bases outside gene matches: 9. The CDR3 sequence is 15 residues long. The CDR3 sequence is CASSSTGTGSHEQYF. In nucleotides, the CDR3 is TGTGCCAGCAGCTCAACCGGGACAGGGAGTCACGAGCAGTACTTC. The full variable domain, its missing parts supplied by reference TRBV7-3 and TRBJ2-7, is GAGVSQTPSNKVTEKGKYVELRCDPISGHTALYWYRQSLGQGPEFLIYFQGTGAADDSGLPNDRFFAVRPEGSVSTLKIQRTERGDSAVYLCASSSTGTGSHEQYFGPGTRLTVT.

V usage is TRBV7-9 and J usage is TRBJ2-2; TRBD2 matches 9 bases. CDR1 and CDR2 from the germline V gene are SEHNR and FQNEAQ (reference sequence). V gave up 5 bases and J gave up 6 bases; unmatched junction bases: 7. There are 15 residues in the CDR3. The CDR3 DNA reads TGTGCCAGCAGCCGACTTCTAGCGGGGTCCGGGGAGCTGTTTTTT. Amino acids: CASSRLLAGSGELFF. Together with reference TRBV7-9 and TRBJ2-2, the CDR3 gives the full variable domain: DTGVSQNPRHKITKRGQNVTFRCDPISEHNRLYWYRQTLGQGPEFLTYFQNEAQLEKSRLLSDRFSAERPKGSFSTLEIQRTEQGDSAMYLCASSRLLAGSGELFFGEGSRLTVL.

This chain joins TRBV7-8 and TRBJ1-5, with a tentative D call TRBD1 (5 bases). Trimming removed 5 bases at V and 1 base at J, with 15 bases between. Germline lookup yields CDR1 SGHVS and CDR2 FQNEAQ. The CDR3 sequence is 16 residues long. The CDR3 region has the DNA TGTGCCAGCAGCCCCCTGGGGGGGTTAAGCAATCAGCCCCAGCATTTT. Translating gives CASSPLGGLSNQPQHF.

For this clone: Within the sample, other DNA sequences also encode this same CDR3. The V call is TRBV3-1 (or the pseudogene TRBV3-2), the J call TRBJ2-7; D not resolved. The CDR3 runs 11 residues. The germline V gene encodes CDR1 LGHDT and CDR2 YNNKEL (reference sequence). V was shortened by 4 bases and J by 3 bases, with 4 bases between the two germline ends. CDR3 sequence reads: CASSLSYEQYF. Here the CDR3 DNA reads TGTGCCAGCAGCCTGAGCTACGAGCAGTACTTC.

The sample holds a few counts of this clone. The chain uses TRBV19 and TRBJ2-2; possibly TRBD1 for D (6 bases). Trimming took off 4 bases at V and 1 base at J, with 13 bases between the two ends. The length of the CDR3 is 16 residues. Germline V gives CDR1 LNHDA, CDR2 SQIVND (reference sequence). The CDR3 DNA reads as TGTGCCAGTAGTAGACGGACAGATCTGAACACCGGGGAGCTGTTTTTT. This encodes CASSRRTDLNTGELFF.

The rearrangement uses TRBV25-1 and TRBJ2-2; a weak D match, TRBD2 (6 bases). The CDR3 is 14 amino acids. The V gene lost 5 bases and the J gene lost 6 bases, with 13 bases spanning the gap. Looked up from germline, CDR1 is MGHDK and CDR2 is SYGVNS. CDR3 bases: TGTGCCAGCAGTAGAACGGGGGTAGCCGGGGAGCTGTTTTTT. It translates to CASSRTGVAGELFF.

The table lists this clone with a count of one. The J gene is TRBJ2-7, the V gene TRBV6-5, with D unresolved. Trimming left V 2 bases short and J 3 bases short, with 8 bases between. The CDR3 sequence is 13 residues long. CDR1 is MNHEY and CDR2 is SVGAGI in the germline V gene. CDR3 bases: TGTGCCAGCAGTTACGGCGGAGTCTACGAGCAGTACTTC. This encodes CASSYGGVYEQYF.

The chain links TRBV27 to TRBJ1-1; possibly TRBD1 for D (5 bases). The ends were cut back, 5 bases at V and 6 bases at J, with 19 bases in the middle. The CDR3 has 15 amino acids. The germline CDR1 and CDR2 sequences are MNHEY and SMNVEV (reference sequence). The CDR3 protein is CASSPLKGLFAEAFF. DNA of the CDR3: TGTGCCAGCAGTCCACTTAAGGGACTATTCGCTGAAGCTTTCTTT.

This clone was detected once. The chain links TRBV4-2 to TRBJ2-7, with TRBD2 matching over 9 bases. Trimming at V came to 10 bases and at J to 1 base, leaving 5 bases not matched to a gene. The CDR3 consists of 13 residues. Germline CDR1 and CDR2: LGHNA and YNFKEQ. In nucleotides, the CDR3 is TGTGCCACGCGGCTAGCGGGGTCCTACGAGCAGTACTTC. It codes for CATRLAGSYEQYF.

In DNA, the CDR3 is TGCGCCAGCAGCTTGATAGGGGCCGAGAATGAGCAGTTCTTC. Translation gives CASSLIGAENEQFF. This rearrangement joins TRBV5-1 to TRBJ2-1, with D possibly being TRBD1 (5 bases). Between the trimmed V and J ends, which lost 1 base and 7 bases, there was a span of 12 bases. Germline CDR1 reads SGHRS; CDR2 reads YFSETQ. This CDR3 is 14 amino acids long.

The rearrangement uses TRBV18 and TRBJ1-1, with 7 bases lining up with TRBD1. CDR1 KGHSH and CDR2 LQKENI come from the germline V gene. With 2 bases clipped from V and 7 bases from J, the junction kept 7 bases outside the gene matches. The CDR3 consists of 14 residues. CDR3 nucleotides: TGTGCCAGCTCACCATTGACAGGGATTCGTGAAGCTTTCTTT. It specifies CASSPLTGIREAFF.

The chain is built from TRBV2 and TRBJ1-5; tentative D call: TRBD1 (5 bases). The CDR3 sequence is 15 residues long. V lost 2 bases and J lost 7, with 15 bases in between. Germline V lookup: CDR1 SNHLY, CDR2 FYNNEI. CDR3 region: CASSELTGVGQPQHF. CDR3 bases: TGTGCCAGCAGTGAATTGACGGGGGTTGGACAGCCCCAGCATTTT.

The chain combines TRBV6-5 with TRBJ1-6; D uncertain. The CDR3 loop spans 15 amino acids. The V end was cut by 2 bases, the J end by 5 bases, with 10 bases between. Looked up from germline, CDR1 is MNHEY and CDR2 is SVGAGI. CDR3 DNA: TGTGCCAGCAGTTACGTACAGCCCCATAATTCACCCCTCCACTTT. This translates into CASSYVQPHNSPLHF.

The V gene is TRBV6-6, the J gene TRBJ2-7; possibly TRBD1 for D (5 bases). Germline loops: CDR1 MNHNY, CDR2 SVGAGI (reference sequence). The V gene lost 5 bases and the J gene lost 3 bases, with 8 bases spanning the gap. This CDR3 contains 12 residues. The chain's CDR3 is CASSDSYYEQYF. DNA of the CDR3: TGTGCCAGCAGTGACAGTTACTACGAGCAGTACTTC.

This chain uses TRBV7-2 with TRBJ2-3; 7 bases match TRBD2. The CDR3 is 13 amino acids. J was trimmed by 5 bases and V by 8 bases; bases with no gene match: 7. CDR1 is SGHTA, CDR2 FQGNSA, per germline. CDR3 in amino acids: CASGGEWKDTQYF. In DNA form, the CDR3 reads TGTGCCAGCGGGGGGGAGTGGAAAGATACGCAGTATTTT.

The CDR3 bases are TGTGCCAGCAGCCGAACTGAGACAAACCAAGAGACCCAGTACTTC. This translates into CASSRTETNQETQYF. The genes are TRBV6-2 or TRBV6-3 and TRBJ2-5; D not resolved. This CDR3 has 15 amino acids. Trimming removed 6 bases at V and 0 bases at J, with 14 bases between. Germline V gene data show CDR1 as MNHEY and CDR2 as SVGEGT.

The chain uses TRBV6-2 or TRBV6-3 and TRBJ1-5; D ambiguous. Germline V gene data show CDR1 as MNHEY and CDR2 as SVGEGT. The CDR3 runs to 14 residues. Trimming left V 2 bases short and J 2 bases short, with 7 bases between. The CDR3 loop reads CASSYPGGNQPQHF. As DNA, the CDR3 is TGTGCCAGCAGTTACCCAGGCGGCAATCAGCCCCAGCATTTT.

This chain uses TRBV29-1 with TRBJ1-2; D possibly corresponds to TRBD1 (5 bases). V lost 4 bases and J 1 base, leaving 10 bases between the germline ends. The CDR3 consists of 13 residues. CDR1 and CDR2 from the germline V gene are SQVTM and ANQGSEA. The CDR3 DNA reads as TGCAGCGTTGGTCAGGGTGTTAACTATGGCTACACCTTC. Protein sequence: CSVGQGVNYGYTF.

CDR3 region: CATATGLVPGTQYF. In nucleotides, the CDR3 is TGTGCCACCGCGACGGGACTCGTCCCAGGGACCCAGTACTTC. This chain links TRBV9 with TRBJ2-5, with a weak D call TRBD2 (6 bases). Germline V gene data show CDR1 as SGDLS and CDR2 as YYNGEE. V was cut by 9 bases and J by 7 bases, with 22 bases left in between. The CDR3 has 14 amino acids.

The chain has TRBV6-1 and TRBJ1-3, with no clear D. Germline assignment: CDR1 MNHNS and CDR2 SASEGT. With 0 bases removed from V and 4 bases from J, the gap between germline ends came to 13 bases. The CDR3 loop spans 16 amino acids. For the CDR3, the DNA is TGTGCCAGCAGTGAAGCTTCCCCTTGGAGCGGAAACACCATATATTTT. This encodes CASSEASPWSGNTIYF.

The chain recombines TRBV29-1 with TRBJ2-5; the match to TRBD1 covers 7 bases. The ends lost 7 bases at V and 0 bases at J; junction bases unmatched: 5. The CDR3 is made up of 13 amino acids. Looked up from germline, CDR1 is SQVTM and CDR2 is ANQGSEA. The CDR3 DNA reads as TGCAGCGCTAAGGGACAGTACCAAGAGACCCAGTACTTC. As protein: CSAKGQYQETQYF. Full variable domain (rest looked up from reference TRBV29-1 and TRBJ2-5): SAVISQKPSRDICQRGTSLTIQCQVDSQVTMMFWYRQQPGQSLTLIATANQGSEATYESGFVIDKFPISRPNLTFSTLTVSNMSPEDSSIYLCSAKGQYQETQYFGPGTRLLVL.

The J gene is TRBJ2-3, the V gene TRBV7-9; TRBD2 matches 11 bases. CDR3 length: 18 amino acids. V lost 5 bases and J lost 0; bases outside the gene matches: 10. Germline values: CDR1 SEHNR, CDR2 FQNEAQ (reference sequence). The CDR3 reads CASSPHLAGGLSTDTQYF. In nucleotides, the CDR3 is TGTGCCAGCAGCCCACACCTAGCGGGGGGTCTAAGCACAGATACGCAGTATTTT.

The CDR3 nucleotides are TGTGCCAGCAGTTACCCGGGACAGGGTAGAGATACGCAGTATTTT. It codes for CASSYPGQGRDTQYF. The chain joins TRBV6-5 to TRBJ2-3, with 9 bases fitting TRBD1. CDR1 is MNHEY and CDR2 is SVGAGI in the germline V gene. The V segment lost 2 bases and the J segment 5 bases; nucleotides outside the gene matches: 5. This CDR3 has 15 amino acids.

The chain has TRBV9 and TRBJ2-3; 7 nucleotides line up with TRBD2. Germline lookup yields CDR1 SGDLS and CDR2 YYNGEE. CDR3 length: 16 amino acids. Trimming took 0 bases from V and 0 from J; bases not matched to a gene: 4. CDR3 in amino acids: CASSVGRAGSTDTQYF. For the CDR3, the DNA is TGTGCCAGCAGCGTAGGTCGAGCGGGGAGCACAGATACGCAGTATTTT.

The CDR3 DNA reads TGTGCCAGCAGCACCACTAGCGCATTCCACAATGAGCAGTTCTTC. The encoded protein is CASSTTSAFHNEQFF. The V and J genes are TRBV7-9 and TRBJ2-1, with 7 positions matching TRBD2. From germline, CDR1 is SEHNR and CDR2 FQNEAQ (reference sequence). The CDR3 has 15 residues. Trimming at V came to 5 bases and at J to 5 bases, leaving 9 bases not matched to a gene.

This chain links TRBV5-6 with TRBJ2-2; D is undetermined. Trimming took off 0 bases at V and 4 bases at J, with 10 bases between the two ends. Per germline, CDR1 SGHDT and CDR2 YYEEEE. The CDR3 spans 15 residues. The CDR3 nucleotides read TGTGCCAGCAGCTTGGTTGGTCAGGCCACCGGGGAGCTGTTTTTT. Amino acids: CASSLVGQATGELFF. The whole variable domain, remainder taken from reference TRBV5-6 and TRBJ2-2, is DAGVTQSPTHLIKTRGQQVTLRCSPKSGHDTVSWYQQALGQGPQFIFQYYEEEERQRGNFPDRFSGHQFPNYSSELNVNALLLGDSALYLCASSLVGQATGELFFGEGSRLTVL.